This TCR beta chain was observed in a study of CD8 T cells in Susac syndrome. Comments on this clonotype: Its antigen is unknown.

Trimming pared 2 bases from V and 4 bases from J, leaving 11 bases between. Germline loops: CDR1 MNHEY, CDR2 SMNVEV (reference sequence). The CDR3 extends over 14 amino acids. Random hexamers primed reverse transcription of about 0.5 to 1 ug RNA. With immunoSEQ multiplex PCR, TCR beta CDR3 was amplified across 54 Vbeta and 13 Jbeta. TCRdb recomputed calls from the immunoSEQ multiplex PCR reads with MiXCR, one row per CDR3 protein. The data hold some 450,000 distinct CDR3 sequences, with more than 80% observed a single time. General study results and limits: Individuals included in the TCR sequencing and HLA analysis were acknowledged by the study to be relatively few in number.

The multiple sclerosis controls were treatment-naive patients affected by stable or active relapsing-remitting disease. What was sequenced was CD8+ T cells from PBMCs. The rearrangement uses TRBV27 and TRBJ1-2; no firm D call. This receptor was taken from a human donor with multiple sclerosis. CDR3 in amino acids: CASSLGGSAYGYTF. The CDR3, as DNA: TGTGCCAGCAGTTTAGGAGGGTCGGCCTATGGCTACACCTTC.